The clone carrying this T cell receptor beta chain was found many times. No antigen is known for it. Germline lookup yields CDR1 LGHNA and CDR2 YNFKEQ. CDR3 length: 10 residues. V lost 11 bases, J lost 13 bases, and 9 bases stayed unmatched. TCRdb re-called the reads with MiXCR, one entry per CDR3 protein. The data hold about 830,000 distinct CDR3 sequences, with over 25% observed a single time. These data come from a study of T cell repertoires in cytomegalovirus infection. Across the whole study: As its CMV epitopes, the study selected recently identified HLA-C-restricted and well-studied HLA-B-restricted targets. Carrying CMV and the relevant HLA type showed in public TCR beta signatures.

Study-level findings and limits: HLA-C-restricted CMV-specific TCR beta clonotypes prevailed in the ex vivo response.

This specimen consisted of cultured CD8+ T cells from PBMCs, obtained from culture after CMV antigen stimulation. This clonotype was sampled from a human donor in good health (CMV status not recorded). Some clones in this sample may be carry-over from other donors' samples. This chain links TRBV4-2 with TRBJ1-2; 8 positions agree with TRBD1. CDR3 nucleotides: TGTGCCGTACTGGAGGACAGGGCCACCTTC. It specifies CAVLEDRATF.